Many counts were recorded for the clone carrying this T cell receptor (beta chain). The antigen is undetermined. These data originate in a study of regulatory T cells in long-lasting Graves disease. Across the study: Prior antithyroid drug treatment in newly diagnosed Graves' patients lasted under 3 months. General observations from the study: TRBV28 was favored in persistent disease, as were TRBJ1-2 and TRBJ2-5.

Arm-PCR of CDR3 regions and iRepertoire HTBI primers were used to build TCR beta libraries. TCRdb processed the multiplex PCR reads anew with MiXCR; each CDR3 protein has one entry. The repertoire has 250,000 to 300,000 distinct CDR3 sequences, more than 15% of them found once; the top ten carry 14%. Germline assignment: CDR1 SNHLY and CDR2 FYNNEI. The V end was cut by 6 bases, the J end by 2 bases, with 10 bases between. The CDR3 consists of 14 residues. Stated time point: newly diagnosed GD, antithyroid drugs for less than 3 months. PBMC-extracted RNA yielded the TCR library. The same sample was also studied in work on T cells in Graves' hyperthyroidism and ophthalmopathy. That publication notes: Patients with ophthalmopathy were separated from those with stable hyperthyroidism by a 13 V-J model.

The chain uses TRBV2 and TRBJ2-2; a weak D match, TRBD1 (6 bases). The sample consisted of peripheral blood mononuclear cells (PBMCs), taken at new diagnosis, from a patient treated with antithyroid drugs. This TCR was sampled from a woman aged 25 to 45 with Graves disease. The CDR3 sequence is CASREQGNTGELFF. CDR3 coding DNA: TGTGCCAGCAGGGAACAGGGAAACACCGGGGAGCTGTTTTTT.